Each of the 2 T cell receptor beta chains below was sequenced from the same sample in a study of T cell responses to AZD1222 COVID-19 vaccine. Profiling relied on immunoSEQ multiplex PCR, and the TCRdb table lists in-frame clones only, not all of them. This table has about 100,000 clones, about 90% appearing once. Sequences were derived from peripheral blood, sampled on day 0 of AZD1222 vaccination. The receptors come from an adult in good health.

The chain joins TRBV5-1 to TRBJ2-3; 11 positions match TRBD2. V shed 4 bases, J shed 2 bases, and the junction held 6 bases outside the gene matches. Looked up from germline, CDR1 is SGHRS and CDR2 is YFSETQ. The length of the CDR3 is 16 residues. This CDR3 reads CASSPGTSGPTDTQYF. The CDR3 nucleotides read TGCGCCAGCAGCCCGGGGACTAGCGGACCCACAGATACGCAGTATTTT.

The chain recombines TRBV7-8 with TRBJ1-2, with D possibly being TRBD1 (5 bases). Germline values: CDR1 SGHVS, CDR2 FQNEAQ. The length of the CDR3 is 14 residues. With 11 bases removed from V and 2 bases from J, the gap between germline ends came to 18 bases. The CDR3 loop is CAARGGTGNYGYTF. The CDR3 region has the DNA TGTGCCGCGAGGGGAGGGACTGGGAACTATGGCTACACCTTC.